Following are 2 T cell receptor beta chains from one sample sequenced in a study of cytomegalovirus exposure and HLA in healthy donors. Vbeta (60) and Jbeta (13) primers were used in the PCR. Some clones are missing from TCRdb's copy, which holds only in-frame ones; the method was immunoSEQ multiplex PCR. The table includes roughly 150,000 clones, 70% to 75% detected once. The sequencing input was PBMCs. These receptors were obtained from a man aged 18 to 30 in good health and CMV-seropositive.

This clone is a singleton in its sample. The rearrangement joins TRBV19 to TRBJ1-2; 7 bases are a match to TRBD1. V was pared by 5 bases and J by 4 bases, with 10 bases of the junction left unmatched. This CDR3 contains 15 residues. Germline values: CDR1 LNHDA, CDR2 SQIVND (reference sequence). The CDR3 loop is CASSAGTVIGYGYTF. The CDR3, as DNA: TGTGCCAGTAGTGCCGGGACAGTCATCGGCTATGGCTACACCTTC.

The sample holds one count of this clone. This chain links TRBV9 with TRBJ1-1; TRBD1 aligns across 7 bases. V lost 4 bases to trimming and J lost 1 base; unmatched junction nucleotides: 7. This CDR3 is 15 amino acids long. Looked up from germline, CDR1 is SGDLS and CDR2 is YYNGEE. This chain's CDR3 is CASSIEGTANTEAFF. The CDR3 DNA is TGTGCCAGCAGCATTGAAGGGACAGCGAACACTGAAGCTTTCTTT.